The present entry profiles one T cell receptor (beta chain) with its context. CDR1 is ENHRY and CDR2 is SYGVKD in the germline V gene. The CDR3 is 13 amino acids. V dropped 4 bases and J dropped 4 bases, with 8 bases sitting between them. The sample originates from a study of cytomegalovirus exposure and HLA in healthy donors. The PCR employed 60 Vbeta primers together with 13 Jbeta primers. The repertoire was sequenced with immunoSEQ multiplex PCR; TCRdb's copy has only in-frame clones and lacks some. The sample totals about 160,000 clones. This receptor was identified in a woman aged 55-75 years in good health and CMV-seronegative. This rearrangement joins TRBV10-3 to TRBJ1-3; D possibly corresponds to TRBD1 (6 bases). The specimen sequenced was PBMCs. The CDR3 DNA is TGTGCCATCAGTGTCGGACAGGGAAACACCATATATTTT. This sequence encodes CAISVGQGNTIYF.